This T cell receptor beta chain was sequenced during a study of cytomegalovirus exposure and HLA in healthy donors. Study-level results: The study reported that TCR beta sequences accurately predicted HLA-A and HLA-B alleles in most subjects.

Trimming left V 1 base short and J 11 bases short, with 14 bases between. CDR3 length: 13 amino acids. Per germline, CDR1 SGHTA and CDR2 FQGNSA. As for this clone: No antigen is known for it.

This PCR relied on a set of 60 Vbeta primers and 13 Jbeta primers. Assay used: immunoSEQ multiplex PCR; TCRdb lists only in-frame clones, some missing. Of fewer than 200,000 clones in the sample, approximately 80% were seen once. The chain combines TRBV7-2 with TRBJ1-1, with D possibly being TRBD1 (5 bases). The receptor was derived from a man in his sixties in good health and CMV-seronegative. Sequencing was done on a sample of PBMCs. The CDR3 region is CASSLGGRGDAFF. Here the CDR3 DNA reads TGTGCCAGCAGCTTAGGCGGTCGGGGGGACGCTTTCTTT.